The 16 T cell receptor beta chains listed next were all sequenced from one sample in a study of T cells in Graves' hyperthyroidism and ophthalmopathy. It was RNA transcripts that yielded the amplified TCR beta CDR3 regions. HTBI primers were the set used in a first-round RT-PCR of the TCR CDR3. Each CDR3 protein is one row after TCRdb ran MiXCR on the multiplex PCR reads. The sample lists approximately 400,000 distinct CDR3 sequences, roughly 25% seen once, with roughly 80% in the top ten. The sample comprised blood. These receptors originate from a man in his forties or fifties with Graves' hyperthyroidism.

This clonotype was seen only a few times. The chain couples TRBV2 to TRBJ1-1; no clear D gene. CDR3 length: 13 residues. Looked up from germline, CDR1 is SNHLY and CDR2 is FYNNEI. Between the trimmed V and J ends, which lost 10 bases and 5 bases, there was a span of 17 bases. DNA of the CDR3: TGTGCCACCTCGTGGGGTAGAGAGACTGAAGCTTTCTTT. This gives the protein CATSWGRETEAFF.

V and J are TRBV7-9 and TRBJ2-3; D is uncertain. The CDR3 is made up of 13 amino acids. Per germline, CDR1 SEHNR and CDR2 FQNEAQ (reference sequence). Trimming stripped 3 bases from V and 3 bases from J, with 7 bases between. CDR3 protein: CASSFPRTDTQYF. DNA for the CDR3: TGTGCCAGCAGCTTCCCCCGGACAGATACGCAGTATTTT.

This clonotype showed up many times. CDR3 coding DNA: TGTGCCAGCAGTTTTGGGACTAGCGTCACAGATACGCAGTATTTT. It specifies CASSFGTSVTDTQYF. J is TRBJ2-3 and V is TRBV6-2 or TRBV6-3; 10 nucleotides line up with TRBD2. Germline CDR1 is MNHEY and CDR2 is SVGEGT. The CDR3 sequence is 15 residues long. V was clipped by 4 bases and J by 2 bases; unmatched bases: 3.

This clonotype was found a few times. V is TRBV7-2 and J is TRBJ2-3; TRBD1 aligns across 9 bases. The CDR3 extends over 14 amino acids. With V trimmed by 4 bases and J by 8 bases, 7 bases remained unmatched. Per germline, CDR1 SGHTA and CDR2 FQGNSA. The CDR3 DNA sequence: TGTGCCAGCAGCTCGGGACAGGGTATCGCTACGCAGTATTTT. The encoded protein is CASSSGQGIATQYF.

This rearrangement joins TRBV5-1 to TRBJ2-7; 8 positions match TRBD2. V trimming: 4 bases; J trimming: 5 bases; junction bases outside the gene matches: 14. CDR3 size: 16 residues. In germline, CDR1 is SGHRS, CDR2 YFSETQ. CDR3 amino acids: CASSRRGIREGHEQYF. In DNA form, the CDR3 reads TGCGCCAGCAGCCGGAGGGGGATCCGGGAGGGCCACGAGCAGTACTTC.

This clonotype has at least ten counts. V gene TRBV2 combines with J gene TRBJ2-3, with 8 bases aligning to TRBD2. There are 15 residues in the CDR3. Germline V CDR1 and CDR2: SNHLY, FYNNEI. The V segment lost 7 bases and the J segment 0 bases; nucleotides outside the gene matches: 6. CDR3 amino acids: CASTPTSGSTDTQYF. The DNA for the CDR3 is TGTGCCAGCACCCCCACTAGCGGTAGCACAGATACGCAGTATTTT.

This clonotype was detected once. The rearrangement links TRBV27 to TRBJ2-3, with TRBD2 matching 13 bases. The CDR3 covers 17 residues. Germline CDR1 MNHEY, CDR2 SMNVEV (reference sequence). The junction had 8 bases not matched to a gene; V was cut back by 4 bases and J by 4 bases. This chain's CDR3 is CASSSRLAGGSPDTQYF. In DNA, the CDR3 is TGTGCCAGCAGTTCCAGACTAGCGGGAGGCTCTCCAGATACGCAGTATTTT.

This clonotype was seen repeatedly, ten times or more. The chain is built from TRBV20-1 and TRBJ2-1; 8 nucleotides align to TRBD2. Trimming at V came to 3 bases and at J to 0 bases, leaving 7 bases not matched to a gene. This CDR3 region has 16 residues. CDR1 is DFQATT and CDR2 is SNEGSKA in the germline V gene (reference sequence). CDR3 bases: TGCAGTGCTAGCTCGACTAGCGCAAGCTCCTACAATGAGCAGTTCTTC. Translated: CSASSTSASSYNEQFF.

This clonotype was picked up a small number of times. The genes are TRBV9 and TRBJ2-5, with a tentative D call TRBD2 (5 bases). Trimming left V 4 bases short and J 0 bases short, with 7 bases between. Germline CDR1 and CDR2: SGDLS and YYNGEE. The CDR3 loop spans 13 amino acids. Here the CDR3 reads CASSSGYQETQYF. The CDR3 region has the DNA TGTGCCAGCAGCTCGGGGTACCAAGAGACCCAGTACTTC.

DNA of the CDR3: TGTGCCAGCAGCGTCAGGACTAGCGACCAAGAGACCCAGTACTTC. Its translation: CASSVRTSDQETQYF. This rearrangement joins TRBV7-9 to TRBJ2-5, with 9 positions matching TRBD2. V dropped 5 bases and J dropped 0; count of bases not matched to a gene: 4. CDR3 length equals 15 residues. Germline CDR1 is SEHNR and CDR2 is FQNEAQ (reference sequence).

The rearrangement links TRBV5-1 to TRBJ1-3, with 7 bases matching TRBD1. Germline V gives CDR1 SGHRS, CDR2 YFSETQ. J lost 2 bases, V lost 1 base, and 3 bases had no gene match. This CDR3 has 15 residues. The CDR3 region is CASSLTGAPGNTIYF. CDR3 sequence (DNA): TGCGCCAGCAGCTTGACAGGGGCCCCTGGAAACACCATATATTTT. The full variable domain, rest sourced from reference TRBV5-1 and TRBJ1-3, is KAGVTQTPRYLIKTRGQQVTLSCSPISGHRSVSWYQQTPGQGLQFLFEYFSETQRNKGNFPGRFSGRQFSNSRSEMNVSTLELGDSALYLCASSLTGAPGNTIYFGEGSWLTVV.

The rearrangement uses TRBV14 and TRBJ2-3; D remains unclear. This CDR3 is built from 13 residues. V was shortened by 0 bases and J by 8 bases, with 9 bases between the two germline ends. Germline CDR1 and CDR2: SGHDN and FVKESK. The CDR3 nucleotides read TGTGCCAGCAGCCAAGATCTTGGATCTACGCAGTATTTT. Encoded protein: CASSQDLGSTQYF.

In this sample, this clonotype turned up a few times. This chain connects TRBV5-1 to TRBJ1-2; a weak D match, TRBD1 (6 bases). CDR1 and CDR2 (germline): SGHRS, YFSETQ. Trimming left V 3 bases short and J 3 bases short, with 15 bases between. CDR3 length equals 15 residues. CDR3 in amino acids: CASSSGGLRDYGYTF. In DNA, the CDR3 is TGCGCCAGCAGCTCGGGGGGGCTACGGGACTATGGCTACACCTTC.

The gene calls are TRBV29-1 and TRBJ2-3, with 12 bases aligning to TRBD1. This CDR3 is built from 15 residues. Per germline, CDR1 SQVTM and CDR2 ANQGSEA. J gave up 3 bases and V 6 bases, and 7 bases lay outside the gene matches. The CDR3 region is CSVRDRGLGTDTQYF. The CDR3 DNA reads TGCAGCGTCCGGGACAGGGGGCTCGGAACAGATACGCAGTATTTT.

About this clonotype itself: A single base separates this from a much larger clone, so it may be a read error. The chain recombines TRBV12-3 or TRBV12-4 with TRBJ2-5; D may be TRBD1 (5 bases). V lost 5 bases, J lost 5 bases, and 12 bases lay in between. The CDR3 extends over 13 amino acids. CDR3 loop: CASSLRQRETQYF. The CDR3 DNA is TGTGCCAGCAGTCTCCGACAGAGGGAGACCCAGTACTTC.

This clonotype was detected a few times. This chain connects TRBV29-1 to TRBJ2-3; TRBD1 might be the D (6 bases). Trimming stripped 7 bases from V and 2 bases from J, with 13 bases between. The CDR3 consists of 13 residues. The germline CDR1 and CDR2 sequences are SQVTM and ANQGSEA. The DNA for the CDR3 is TGCAGCGCCAGGGACACCCCCACAGATACGCAGTATTTT. Encoded protein: CSARDTPTDTQYF.